This T cell receptor beta chain was captured in a study of blood T cell repertoires in COVID-19. Generated by immunoSEQ multiplex PCR, the TCRdb table keeps only in-frame clones and is missing some. Here the sample spans some 670,000 clones, 90% being singletons. The germline V gene has CDR1 SEHNR and CDR2 FQNEAQ (reference sequence). V lost 5 bases, J lost 3 bases, and 11 bases stayed unmatched. This CDR3 has 16 amino acids. This chain links TRBV7-9 with TRBJ1-1; 8 positions match TRBD1. The sequenced sample consisted of peripheral blood. The clonotype was recovered from a woman aged 18-30 years with acute or convalescent COVID-19. The DNA of the CDR3 is TGTGCCAGCAGCCAAATAGACGGACAGGGATACACTGAAGCTTTCTTT. Residues: CASSQIDGQGYTEAFF.